One and the same sample provided the 4 T cell receptor beta chains below, sequenced in a study of blood T cell repertoires in COVID-19. TCRdb keeps only in-frame clones here, not all; method: immunoSEQ multiplex PCR. Of tens of thousands of clones in the sample, 88% are singletons; the top ten hold nearly 45%. Sequencing was done on a sample of peripheral blood. Receptors originate from a human donor in a cohort sampled during active COVID-19.

V gene TRBV24-1 combines with J gene TRBJ1-6, with 10 bases lining up with TRBD1. CDR1 KGHDR and CDR2 SFDVKD come from the germline V gene. The trim removed 6 bases at V and 10 bases at J, leaving 5 bases unmatched. The CDR3 contains 14 residues. This CDR3 reads CATSTGQGDSPLHF. CDR3 sequence (DNA): TGTGCCACCAGTACAGGACAGGGGGACTCACCCCTCCACTTT.

The chain carries TRBV6-6 and TRBJ1-1, with a tentative D call TRBD1 (5 bases). Between the trimmed V and J ends, which lost 7 bases and 4 bases, there was a span of 16 bases. The CDR3 is 14 amino acids. Germline CDR1 is MNHNY and CDR2 is SVGAGI (reference sequence). As DNA, the CDR3 is TGTGCCAGCATCCGACAGCAAGGGATCACTGAAGCTTTCTTT. Amino acid sequence: CASIRQQGITEAFF.

V and J are TRBV28 and TRBJ2-1; 7 nucleotides agree with TRBD1. The CDR3 runs to 14 residues. V gave up 8 bases and J gave up 3 bases; unmatched junction bases: 7. Germline CDR1 is MDHEN and CDR2 is SYDVKM. For the CDR3, the DNA is TGTGCCAGCGTGACCGGGACAGACTACAATGAGCAGTTCTTC. Its protein product is CASVTGTDYNEQFF. Using reference TRBV28 and TRBJ2-1 for the parts outside the CDR3, the full variable domain is DVKVTQSSRYLVKRTGEKVFLECVQDMDHENMFWYRQDPGLGLRLIYFSYDVKMKEKGDIPEGYSVSREKKERFSLILESASTNQTSMYLCASVTGTDYNEQFFGPGTRLTVL.

The rearrangement uses TRBV27 and TRBJ2-7; 7 bases match TRBD1. J lost 4 bases, V lost 0 bases, and 6 bases had no gene match. The CDR3 length is 15 residues. CDR1 is MNHEY and CDR2 is SMNVEV in the germline V gene (reference sequence). The CDR3 sequence: CASSLSYRGSYEQYF. The CDR3 coding sequence is TGTGCCAGCAGTTTATCGTACAGGGGATCATACGAGCAGTACTTC.